This entry lists 28 T cell receptor beta chains sequenced from one sample in a study of T cell responses to AZD1222 COVID-19 vaccine. Clones were read by immunoSEQ multiplex PCR, and TCRdb kept only the in-frame ones, dropping some. The repertoire has roughly 51,000 clones, more than 80% of them found once; the top ten carry roughly 15%. This material consisted of peripheral blood, taken 28 days after the second AZD1222 dose. The receptors originated from an adult who received the AZD1222 COVID-19 vaccine.

The DNA of the CDR3 is TGCGCCAGCAGTCCCTTCAGGGGGTCCTACGAGCAGTACTTC. Protein product: CASSPFRGSYEQYF. The chain links TRBV4-3 to TRBJ2-7; 7 bases fit TRBD1. This CDR3 spans 14 amino acids. Germline loops: CDR1 LGHNA, CDR2 YSLEER. With V trimmed by 6 bases and J by 1 base, 6 bases remained unmatched.

The V call is TRBV4-2, the J call TRBJ1-6; no definite D call. This CDR3 comprises 18 residues. Germline CDR1 and CDR2: LGHNA and YNFKEQ. Trimming stripped 0 bases from V and 8 bases from J, with 20 bases between. CDR3 region: CASSQDGIDTNIYSPLHF. The CDR3 nucleotides read TGTGCCAGCAGCCAAGATGGAATCGACACCAATATTTATTCACCCCTCCACTTT.

The chain recombines TRBV18 with TRBJ2-7, with 10 bases fitting TRBD2. CDR3 length: 14 amino acids. Unmatched junction bases numbered 2, after V lost 3 bases and J lost 3 bases. Per the germline V gene, CDR1 is KGHSH and CDR2 is LQKENI. Written as DNA, the CDR3 is TGTGCCAGCTCACCGGAGCGGGAGGGCTACGAGCAGTACTTC. This sequence encodes CASSPEREGYEQYF.

The CDR3 bases are TGCGCCAGCAGCATTTGGCGGGTGAGCTCCTACAATGAGCAGTTCTTC. This gives the protein CASSIWRVSSYNEQFF. The chain carries TRBV5-1 and TRBJ2-1, with a weak D call TRBD2 (5 bases). The CDR3 loop spans 16 amino acids. CDR1 SGHRS and CDR2 YFSETQ come from the germline V gene. With 4 bases removed from V and 0 bases from J, the gap between germline ends came to 14 bases.

The chain joins TRBV10-1 to TRBJ2-1; D gene unclear. V was shortened by 5 bases and J by 7 bases, with 18 bases between the two germline ends. Germline CDR1 is WNHNN and CDR2 is SYGVQD (reference sequence). This CDR3 is 15 amino acids long. DNA for the CDR3: TGCGCCAGCAGTTTGAGCGCCCCGGTGGGGAATGAGCAGTTCTTC. It encodes CASSLSAPVGNEQFF.

This rearrangement joins TRBV11-3 to TRBJ1-2; tentative D call: TRBD1 (5 bases). Trimming took off 4 bases at V and 3 bases at J, with 15 bases between the two ends. Germline loops: CDR1 SGHNT, CDR2 YENEEA. CDR3 size: 15 residues. The CDR3 region is CASSSGTASHYGYTF. CDR3 coding DNA: TGTGCCAGCAGCTCTGGGACGGCGTCTCACTATGGCTACACCTTC.

This chain links TRBV13 with TRBJ1-4; a possible D gene is TRBD1 (5 bases). CDR1 is PRHDT, CDR2 FYEKMQ, per germline (reference sequence). The CDR3 length is 16 residues. Trimming pared 4 bases from V and 0 bases from J, leaving 12 bases between. The chain's CDR3 is CASSSRRGTTNEKLFF. The CDR3 DNA reads TGTGCCAGCAGCTCCAGAAGGGGAACAACTAATGAAAAACTGTTTTTT.

V is TRBV7-3 and J is TRBJ2-1; D is possibly TRBD2 (5 bases). CDR1 SGHTA and CDR2 FQGTGA come from the germline V gene. CDR3 size: 14 residues. The V end was cut by 5 bases, the J end by 8 bases, with 16 bases between. The CDR3 DNA is TGTGCCAGCAGCCCAAACGTAGACTATTATGAGCAGTTCTTC. Its protein is CASSPNVDYYEQFF.

The chain combines TRBV11-2 with TRBJ1-4, with TRBD1 matching 7 bases. CDR1 SGHAT and CDR2 FQNNGV come from the germline V gene. V lost 0 bases, J lost 6 bases, and 4 bases stayed unmatched. The CDR3 runs 15 residues. The CDR3, as DNA: TGTGCCAGCAGCTTAGATCCCGGGACAGATGAAAAACTGTTTTTT. Translating gives CASSLDPGTDEKLFF.

This chain uses TRBV6-5 with TRBJ2-7; TRBD2 matches 11 bases. The germline gives CDR1 MNHEY, CDR2 SVGAGI. The CDR3 consists of 15 residues. The V segment lost 6 bases and the J segment 4 bases; nucleotides outside the gene matches: 8. Here the CDR3 DNA reads TGTGCCAGCAGGTCCCAGACTAGCGGGGCTTACGAGCAGTACTTC. Encoded protein: CASRSQTSGAYEQYF.

V gene TRBV10-3 combines with J gene TRBJ2-1; 7 bases fit TRBD2. CDR3 length: 14 amino acids. Trimming took 4 bases from V and 8 from J; bases not matched to a gene: 8. Germline CDR1 and CDR2: ENHRY and SYGVKD. The CDR3 sequence is CAISAGRAMDEQFF. The CDR3 DNA sequence: TGTGCCATCAGTGCGGGGAGGGCCATGGATGAGCAGTTCTTC.

The chain joins TRBV7-9 to TRBJ2-6, with D unclear. The germline V gene encodes CDR1 SEHNR and CDR2 FQNEAQ (reference sequence). V lost 4 bases and J lost 0, with 7 bases in between. The length of the CDR3 is 15 residues. The CDR3 DNA reads as TGTGCCAGCAGCTCAGGAGTCTCTGGGGCCAACGTCCTGACTTTC. Protein sequence: CASSSGVSGANVLTF.

V usage is TRBV15 and J usage is TRBJ1-5, with 7 bases matching TRBD1. V was clipped by 6 bases and J by 3 bases; unmatched bases: 2. The CDR3 spans 13 residues. From germline, CDR1 is LNHNV and CDR2 YYDKDF (reference sequence). The CDR3 DNA reads TGTGCCACCAGGCAGGGGGTCAATCAGCCCCAGCATTTT. Translation gives CATRQGVNQPQHF.

V usage is TRBV18 and J usage is TRBJ2-7; 9 bases map to TRBD1. From germline, CDR1 is KGHSH and CDR2 LQKENI. This CDR3 contains 16 residues. Trimming took 3 bases from V and 1 from J; bases not matched to a gene: 7. Written as DNA, the CDR3 is TGTGCCAGCTCACCGATAATACAGGGGGCATCCTACGAGCAGTACTTC. The encoded protein is CASSPIIQGASYEQYF.

V usage is TRBV6-5 and J usage is TRBJ1-3, with D hard to call. Trimming cost V 2 bases and J 0 bases, with 5 bases left between them. The germline CDR1 and CDR2 sequences are MNHEY and SVGAGI. CDR3 length: 14 amino acids. The CDR3 protein is CASSYTLSGNTIYF. The CDR3 DNA reads as TGTGCCAGCAGTTACACACTCTCTGGAAACACCATATATTTT.

The chain employs TRBV5-1 and TRBJ2-5; D perhaps matches TRBD2 (6 bases). The CDR3 totals 15 residues. V was trimmed by 5 bases and J by 4 bases, leaving 18 bases between them. The germline CDR1 and CDR2 sequences are SGHRS and YFSETQ. The CDR3 region is CASRAGGSGRETQYF. The CDR3 DNA sequence: TGCGCCAGCAGGGCTGGGGGGAGTGGGCGAGAGACCCAGTACTTC.

This rearrangement joins TRBV5-5 to TRBJ2-1, with 9 positions matching TRBD2. This CDR3 has 15 amino acids. Trimming cost V 4 bases and J 5 bases; bases outside gene matches: 7. CDR1 is SGHKS, CDR2 YYEKEE, per germline (reference sequence). The CDR3, as DNA: TGTGCCAGCAGCAACCGACTAGCGGAAGACAATGAGCAGTTCTTC. Residues: CASSNRLAEDNEQFF.

V is TRBV4-1 and J is TRBJ2-2, with 11 bases that match TRBD2. The V gene's germline CDR1 is MGHRA and CDR2 YSYEKL. This CDR3 spans 17 amino acids. After removal of 1 base from V and 1 base from J, the junction contained 2 bases not matched to a gene. The CDR3 sequence: CASSQGGLAVNTGELFF. As DNA, the CDR3 is TGCGCCAGCAGCCAAGGGGGACTAGCGGTGAACACCGGGGAGCTGTTTTTT.

This sequence joins TRBV15 and TRBJ2-7, with 9 nucleotides matching TRBD2. Germline CDR1 and CDR2: LNHNV and YYDKDF (reference sequence). After removal of 3 bases from V and 2 bases from J, the junction contained 5 bases not matched to a gene. This CDR3 region has 15 residues. The CDR3 DNA follows: TGTGCCACCAGCAGCGTAGCGGGAGACCCCTACGAGCAGTACTTC. It specifies CATSSVAGDPYEQYF.

This clone was observed a handful of times. The gene calls are TRBV5-4 and TRBJ2-2, with TRBD2 matching over 10 bases. The length of the CDR3 is 14 residues. Germline trimming cut 4 bases from V and 4 bases from J; bases unmatched to any gene: 1. Germline V gene data show CDR1 as SGHNT and CDR2 as YYREEE (reference sequence). As DNA, the CDR3 is TGTGCCAGCAGCCTAGCGGGAGTCACCGGGGAGCTGTTTTTT. Translating it yields CASSLAGVTGELFF.

V gene TRBV11-3 combines with J gene TRBJ2-1; D is perhaps TRBD2 (6 bases). CDR3 length: 13 amino acids. Trimming removed 7 bases at V and 7 bases at J, with 14 bases between. In germline, CDR1 is SGHNT, CDR2 YENEEA. CDR3: CASTLAGGNEQFF. In nucleotides, the CDR3 is TGTGCCAGCACCCTTGCTGGGGGGAATGAGCAGTTCTTC. Supplemented by reference TRBV11-3 and TRBJ2-1, the full variable domain reads EAGVVQSPRYKIIEKKQPVAFWCNPISGHNTLYWYLQNLGQGPELLIRYENEEAVDDSQLPKDRFSAERLKGVDSTLKIQPAELGDSAVYLCASTLAGGNEQFFGPGTRLTVL.

The chain joins TRBV4-1 to TRBJ2-1; 9 nucleotides match TRBD2. The junction had 8 bases not matched to a gene; V was cut back by 1 base and J by 7 bases. The CDR3 has 16 amino acids. The germline CDR1 and CDR2 sequences are MGHRA and YSYEKL. CDR3 loop: CASSQVRLAGDNEQFF. CDR3 coding DNA: TGCGCCAGCAGCCAAGTCAGGTTAGCGGGAGATAATGAGCAGTTCTTC.

The chain uses TRBV5-6 and TRBJ2-7; the D is unclear. Germline-derived CDR1 and CDR2 are SGHDT and YYEEEE. V was cut by 2 bases and J by 1 base, with 10 bases left in between. This CDR3 has 14 amino acids. The CDR3 spells CASSLSLLSYEQYF. CDR3 sequence (DNA): TGTGCCAGCAGCTTATCTCTCCTTTCCTACGAGCAGTACTTC.

The chain links TRBV11-2 to TRBJ1-1; the D gene is possibly TRBD1 (5 bases). Germline CDR1 is SGHAT and CDR2 is FQNNGV. This CDR3 is 13 amino acids long. Trimming stripped 6 bases from V and 5 bases from J, with 13 bases between. The CDR3 spells CASSRGGGTEAFF. In nucleotides, the CDR3 is TGTGCCAGCAGTCGGGGGGGAGGGACTGAAGCTTTCTTT.

The rearrangement joins TRBV4-2 to TRBJ1-3; no firm D call. This CDR3 is 16 amino acids long. Germline CDR1 LGHNA, CDR2 YNFKEQ. Between the trimmed V and J ends, which lost 0 bases and 0 bases, there was a span of 9 bases. The CDR3 here is CASSQERYDSGNTIYF. The CDR3 nucleotides read TGTGCCAGCAGCCAAGAGCGTTATGACTCTGGAAACACCATATATTTT.

The chain carries TRBV5-1 and TRBJ2-1; 9 nucleotides agree with TRBD2. This CDR3 contains 16 residues. CDR1 and CDR2 from the germline V gene are SGHRS and YFSETQ. Trimming cost V 0 bases and J 1 base; bases outside gene matches: 2. The CDR3 here is CASSLASGISYNEQFF. As DNA, the CDR3 is TGCGCCAGCAGCTTGGCTAGCGGGATATCCTACAATGAGCAGTTCTTC.

The table lists this clone with a count of one. The genes are TRBV14 and TRBJ2-2, with 9 bases lining up with TRBD1. The CDR3 contains 15 residues. After removal of 2 bases from V and 9 bases from J, the junction contained 7 bases not matched to a gene. Germline V gene lookup returns CDR1 SGHDN and CDR2 FVKESK. The CDR3 DNA follows: TGTGCCAGCAGCCAAACCGGGACAGGGTTCCGGGAGCTGTTTTTT. Its translation is CASSQTGTGFRELFF.

The chain employs TRBV5-1 and TRBJ2-7, with 8 bases aligning to TRBD2. Losses at the gene ends were 1 base for V and 7 bases for J; bases not matched to a gene: 13. From germline, CDR1 is SGHRS and CDR2 YFSETQ. This CDR3 has 16 residues. Here the CDR3 DNA reads TGCGCCAGCAGCTTGTCGGCGGGAGGAGGATTAGTGGAGCAGTACTTC. Residues: CASSLSAGGGLVEQYF. Variable domain in full (rest from reference TRBV5-1 and TRBJ2-7): KAGVTQTPRYLIKTRGQQVTLSCSPISGHRSVSWYQQTPGQGLQFLFEYFSETQRNKGNFPGRFSGRQFSNSRSEMNVSTLELGDSALYLCASSLSAGGGLVEQYFGPGTRLTVT.